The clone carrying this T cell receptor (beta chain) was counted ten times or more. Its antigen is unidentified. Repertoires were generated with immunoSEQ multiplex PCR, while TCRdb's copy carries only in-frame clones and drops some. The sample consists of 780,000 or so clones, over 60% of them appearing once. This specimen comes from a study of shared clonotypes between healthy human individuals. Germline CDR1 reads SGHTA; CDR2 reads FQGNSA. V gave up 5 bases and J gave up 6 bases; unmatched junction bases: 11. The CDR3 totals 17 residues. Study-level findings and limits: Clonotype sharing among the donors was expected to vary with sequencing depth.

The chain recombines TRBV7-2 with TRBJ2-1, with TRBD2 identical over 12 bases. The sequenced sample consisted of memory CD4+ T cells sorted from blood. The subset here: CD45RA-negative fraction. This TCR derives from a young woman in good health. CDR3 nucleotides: TGTGCCAGCAGCCCCGCCCAACTAGCGGGAGGACTCAATGAGCAGTTCTTC. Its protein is CASSPAQLAGGLNEQFF.